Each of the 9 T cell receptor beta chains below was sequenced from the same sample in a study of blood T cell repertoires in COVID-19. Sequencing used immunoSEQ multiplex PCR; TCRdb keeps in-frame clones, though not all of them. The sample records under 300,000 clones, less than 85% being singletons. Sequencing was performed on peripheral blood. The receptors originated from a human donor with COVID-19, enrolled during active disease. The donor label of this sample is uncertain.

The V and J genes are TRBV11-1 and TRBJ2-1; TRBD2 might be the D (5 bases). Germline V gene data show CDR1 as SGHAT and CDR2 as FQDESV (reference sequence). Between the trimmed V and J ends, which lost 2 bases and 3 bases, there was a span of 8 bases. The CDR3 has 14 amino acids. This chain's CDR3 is CASSLYGVYNEQFF. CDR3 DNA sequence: TGTGCCAGCAGCTTATACGGGGTCTACAATGAGCAGTTCTTC.

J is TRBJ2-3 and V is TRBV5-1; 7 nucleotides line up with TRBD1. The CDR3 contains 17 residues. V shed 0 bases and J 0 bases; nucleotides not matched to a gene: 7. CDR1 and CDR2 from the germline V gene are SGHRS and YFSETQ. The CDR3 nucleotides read TGCGCCAGCAGCTTGGTGGGGGACAGATTTAGCACAGATACGCAGTATTTT. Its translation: CASSLVGDRFSTDTQYF. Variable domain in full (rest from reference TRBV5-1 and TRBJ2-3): KAGVTQTPRYLIKTRGQQVTLSCSPISGHRSVSWYQQTPGQGLQFLFEYFSETQRNKGNFPGRFSGRQFSNSRSEMNVSTLELGDSALYLCASSLVGDRFSTDTQYFGPGTRLTVL.

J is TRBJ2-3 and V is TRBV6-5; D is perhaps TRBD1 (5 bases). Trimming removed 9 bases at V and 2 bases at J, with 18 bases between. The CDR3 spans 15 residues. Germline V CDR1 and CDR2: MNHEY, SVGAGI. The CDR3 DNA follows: TGTGCCAGTAGCCAGGACAACTCTGACACAGATACGCAGTATTTT. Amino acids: CASSQDNSDTDTQYF.

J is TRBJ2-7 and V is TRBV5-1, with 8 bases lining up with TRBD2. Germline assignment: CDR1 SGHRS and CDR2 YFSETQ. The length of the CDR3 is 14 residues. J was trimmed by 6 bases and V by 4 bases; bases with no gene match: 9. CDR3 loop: CASSISGNSGEQYF. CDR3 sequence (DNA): TGCGCCAGCAGCATTAGCGGGAATAGCGGCGAGCAGTACTTC. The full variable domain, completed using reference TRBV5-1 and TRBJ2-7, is KAGVTQTPRYLIKTRGQQVTLSCSPISGHRSVSWYQQTPGQGLQFLFEYFSETQRNKGNFPGRFSGRQFSNSRSEMNVSTLELGDSALYLCASSISGNSGEQYFGPGTRLTVT.

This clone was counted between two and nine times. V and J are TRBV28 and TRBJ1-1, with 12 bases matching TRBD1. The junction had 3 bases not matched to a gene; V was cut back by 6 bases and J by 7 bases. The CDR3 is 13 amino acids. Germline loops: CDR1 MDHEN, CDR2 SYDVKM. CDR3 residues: CASSRDRGREAFF. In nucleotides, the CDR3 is TGTGCCAGCAGCCGGGACAGGGGGCGTGAAGCTTTCTTT.

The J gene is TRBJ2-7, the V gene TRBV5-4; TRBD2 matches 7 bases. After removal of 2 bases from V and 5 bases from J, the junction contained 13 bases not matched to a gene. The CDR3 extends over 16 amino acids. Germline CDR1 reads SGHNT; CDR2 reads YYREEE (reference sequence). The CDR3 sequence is CASSFDRSLAYNEQYF. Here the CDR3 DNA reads TGTGCCAGCAGCTTCGATAGATCACTAGCGTACAACGAGCAGTACTTC. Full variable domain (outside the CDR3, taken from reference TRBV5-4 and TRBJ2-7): ETGVTQSPTHLIKTRGQQVTLRCSSQSGHNTVSWYQQALGQGPQFIFQYYREEENGRGNFPPRFSGLQFPNYSSELNVNALELDDSALYLCASSFDRSLAYNEQYFGPGTRLTVT.

CDR3 coding DNA: TGTGCCAGCTCCCCAGGGGGCGTTAATGAAAAACTGTTTTTT. Residues: CASSPGGVNEKLFF. The gene calls are TRBV25-1 and TRBJ1-4; 8 bases agree with TRBD1. CDR3 length: 14 residues. V lost 8 bases and J lost 4; bases outside the gene matches: 6. Germline CDR1 and CDR2: MGHDK and SYGVNS.

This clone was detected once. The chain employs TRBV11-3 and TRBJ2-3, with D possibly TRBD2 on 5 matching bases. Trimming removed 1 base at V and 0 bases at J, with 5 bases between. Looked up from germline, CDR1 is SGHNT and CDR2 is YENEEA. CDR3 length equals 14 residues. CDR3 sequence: CASSLGTSTDTQYF. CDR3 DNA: TGTGCCAGCAGCTTAGGGACTAGCACAGATACGCAGTATTTT.

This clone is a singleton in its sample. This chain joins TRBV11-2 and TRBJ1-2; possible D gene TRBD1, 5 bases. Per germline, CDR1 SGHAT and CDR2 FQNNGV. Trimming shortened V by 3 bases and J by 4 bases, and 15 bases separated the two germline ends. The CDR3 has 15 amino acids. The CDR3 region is CASSFSAGPSYGYTF. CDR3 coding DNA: TGTGCCAGCAGCTTCTCAGCAGGGCCATCCTATGGCTACACCTTC.